This TCR beta chain is drawn from a study of CD8+ T cells in alopecia areata. Study in general: Patients remained on tofacitinib for 6 to 18 months and then went 6 months without it.

Noted treatment: oral pan-JAK inhibitor, 5-10 mg twice daily. The length of the CDR3 is 13 residues. Germline V CDR1 and CDR2: LNHDA, SQIVND (reference sequence). Trimming pared 5 bases from V and 8 bases from J, leaving 12 bases between. As the sequencing template, cDNA was produced by extracting RNA and reverse transcribing it. Measured with immunoSEQ multiplex PCR; TCRdb has only the in-frame clones, and not every one. The repertoire consists of 170,000 or so clones, with less than 70% occurring once and the leading ten covering 10% to 11%. J is TRBJ1-4 and V is TRBV19; D remains ambiguous. The sequences come from CD8+ T cells sorted from blood, collected at week 24, from a patient treated with tofacitinib. This TCR came from a human donor with alopecia areata. DNA of the CDR3: TGTGCCAGTAGTGTTGGCTTGCGGGAAAAACTGTTTTTT. As protein: CASSVGLREKLFF.